The rows below give T cell receptor beta chains drawn from one sample of a study of CD8 T cells in ankylosing spondylitis. Via MiXCR, TCRdb re-called the 5' RACE reads, giving one row per CDR3 protein. The repertoire consists of around 480,000 distinct CDR3 sequences, with 17% occurring once and the leading ten covering 0.85% to 1.3%. Source material: blood, either unsorted or a sorted T cell fraction (not recorded which). The receptors originated from a male donor with ankylosing spondylitis. The CDR3 runs from the conserved cysteine through the conserved F or W. Each record gives: D gene, V gene, J gene, clone size, CDR3 DNA, CDR3 protein. A D gene is named only where the DNA matches it firmly. The size of a clone is reported for some rows only, either as once, few or many, or as a class for expanded clones.

.	TRBV20-1	TRBJ1-3	many	TGCAGTGCTAGAGAGGTAGCAAACACCATATATTTT	CSAREVANTIYF
.	TRBV12-3/TRBV12-4	TRBJ2-1	few	TGTGCCAGCAGTTTTGCCCTTAGGGGGAGGGCCCCCCATGAGCAGTTCTTC	CASSFALRGRAPHEQFF
.	TRBV14	TRBJ1-2	.	TGTGCCAGCAGCCAGGCGGTGAACTATGGCTACACCTTC	CASSQAVNYGYTF
TRBD1	TRBV12-3/TRBV12-4	TRBJ1-5	.	TGTGCCAGCAGTCCCCGGACAGGGGGAAGTCGTGGCAATCAGCCCCAGCATTTT	CASSPRTGGSRGNQPQHF
.	TRBV11-2	TRBJ1-4	.	TGTGCCAGCAGCTTAGATCCGGGGCGCTCGGGGGCGGCTGAAAAACTGTTTTTT	CASSLDPGRSGAAEKLFF
.	TRBV20-1	TRBJ1-2	.	TGCAGTGCTACCGGGAGAAAGGAGGGATGGGGCACCTTC	CSATGRKEGWGTF
TRBD1	TRBV27	TRBJ2-7	.	TGTGCCAGCAGTTCTCCCCGGGACAGGGTTCCCGAGCAGTACTTC	CASSSPRDRVPEQYF
.	TRBV19	TRBJ2-7	.	TGTGCCAGTAGTATAGGCAGTTCCTACGAGCAGTACTTC	CASSIGSSYEQYF
.	TRBV7-2	TRBJ1-4	.	TGTGCCAGCAGCTCGGACAGAGCAACTAATGAAAAACTGTTTTTT	CASSSDRATNEKLFF
.	TRBV6-5	TRBJ2-7	few	TGTGCCAGCAAGGCCTCCTACGAGCAGTACTTC	CASKASYEQYF
.	TRBV5-1	TRBJ1-4	.	TGCGCCAGCAGCTTGGGACAGATGAATGAAAAACTGTTTTTT	CASSLGQMNEKLFF
TRBD2	TRBV5-1	TRBJ2-1	many	TGCGCCAGCAGATCCGGACTAGCGGGAGCGGGTGGAAATGAGCAGTTCTTC	CASRSGLAGAGGNEQFF
TRBD2	TRBV4-2	TRBJ2-3	.	TGTGCCAGCAGCCCCCGGTTCCCTAGCGGGAGAAGCACAGATACGCAGTATTTT	CASSPRFPSGRSTDTQYF
TRBD1	TRBV2	TRBJ2-1	few	TGTGCCAGCGGGGGACAGGGCTACAATGAGCAGTTCTTC	CASGGQGYNEQFF